This T cell receptor (beta chain) was recorded in a study of T cells in Graves' hyperthyroidism and ophthalmopathy. Researchers took RNA transcripts and amplified the TCR beta CDR3 regions from them. HTBI primers were employed in a first-round RT-PCR of the TCR CDR3. TCRdb re-derived calls from the multiplex PCR reads in MiXCR, one entry per CDR3 protein. The repertoire consists of around 350,000 distinct CDR3 sequences, with 13% occurring once and the leading ten covering 9.2%. Many counts were recorded for this clonotype. Trimming removed 1 base at V and 7 bases at J, with 11 bases between. CDR1 is SQVTM, CDR2 ANQGSEA, per germline. This CDR3 is built from 12 residues. Disease duration under 2 months; hyperthyroidism patients were aged 18 to 65. Fresh peripheral blood, roughly 9.6 ml, was the source of the PBMCs.

Material: blood. The chain combines TRBV29-1 with TRBJ2-7; D is unclear. The TCR originated in a woman aged 18-30 years with Graves' hyperthyroidism. The CDR3 loop is CSVEAPPMEQYF. The CDR3 DNA is TGCAGCGTTGAAGCGCCCCCCATGGAGCAGTACTTC.